A selection of T cell receptor beta chains follows, all from one sample in a study of shared clonotypes between healthy human individuals. Profiled with immunoSEQ multiplex PCR; TCRdb holds only in-frame clones, not every one. The repertoire holds 950,000 to 1,300,000 clones, approximately 72% seen once, with roughly 1.4% in the top ten. Sequenced sample: memory CD4+ T cells sorted from blood. These receptors were obtained from a man younger than 35 in good health. Both conserved end residues are part of each CDR3. Fields, in order: V gene, D gene, clone size, J gene, CDR3 protein, CDR3 DNA. The D gene is left open where the match is weak. Not every row has a clone size; where given, it reads once, few, many or a size class.

V gene: TRBV4-1; D gene: TRBD2; clone size: -; J gene: TRBJ2-3; CDR3 protein: CASSRSGVNTDTQYF; CDR3 DNA: TGCGCCAGCAGCCGTAGCGGGGTCAACACAGATACGCAGTATTTT
V gene: TRBV7-3; D gene: TRBD2; clone size: -; J gene: TRBJ2-3; CDR3 protein: CASSATSGGADTQYF; CDR3 DNA: TGTGCCAGCAGCGCGACTAGCGGGGGAGCAGATACGCAGTATTTT
V gene: TRBV27; D gene: -; clone size: -; J gene: TRBJ2-6; CDR3 protein: CASSRFSGANVLTF; CDR3 DNA: TGTGCCAGCTCAAGATTCTCTGGGGCCAACGTCCTGACTTTC
V gene: TRBV11-3; D gene: -; clone size: few; J gene: TRBJ2-1; CDR3 protein: CASSLNDNEQFF; CDR3 DNA: TGTGCCAGCAGCTTAAATGATAATGAGCAGTTCTTC
V gene: TRBV5-1; D gene: -; clone size: -; J gene: TRBJ1-5; CDR3 protein: CASSADGARQPQHF; CDR3 DNA: TGCGCCAGCAGCGCGGATGGGGCGCGACAGCCCCAGCATTTT
V gene: TRBV19; D gene: TRBD1; clone size: -; J gene: TRBJ2-3; CDR3 protein: CASSTRQGADTQYF; CDR3 DNA: TGTGCCAGTAGTACCAGACAGGGGGCAGATACGCAGTATTTT
V gene: TRBV10-3; D gene: -; clone size: -; J gene: TRBJ2-1; CDR3 protein: CAISQTQGYEQFF; CDR3 DNA: TGTGCCATCAGCCAGACGCAAGGTTATGAGCAGTTCTTC
V gene: TRBV4-2; D gene: TRBD1; clone size: few; J gene: TRBJ2-2; CDR3 protein: CASSRQNRQGADAGELFF; CDR3 DNA: TGTGCCAGCAGCCGGCAGAACCGACAGGGGGCGGACGCCGGGGAGCTGTTTTTT
V gene: TRBV15; D gene: -; clone size: -; J gene: TRBJ2-4; CDR3 protein: CATSEGRPWEVKNIQYF; CDR3 DNA: TGTGCCACCAGCGAGGGACGCCCATGGGAGGTCAAAAACATTCAGTACTTC
V gene: TRBV10-2; D gene: -; clone size: -; J gene: TRBJ1-1; CDR3 protein: CASSSRIMNTEAFF; CDR3 DNA: TGCGCCAGCAGTTCCCGGATCATGAACACTGAAGCTTTCTTT
V gene: TRBV6-5; D gene: -; clone size: -; J gene: TRBJ2-3; CDR3 protein: CASRDFTDTQYF; CDR3 DNA: TGTGCCAGCAGGGACTTCACAGATACGCAGTATTTT
V gene: TRBV5-6; D gene: TRBD2; clone size: -; J gene: TRBJ2-3; CDR3 protein: CASSPGLAATDTQYF; CDR3 DNA: TGTGCCAGCAGCCCGGGGCTAGCGGCCACAGATACGCAGTATTTT
V gene: TRBV2; D gene: -; clone size: -; J gene: TRBJ2-7; CDR3 protein: CASSRSSYEQYF; CDR3 DNA: TGTGCCAGCTCGCGGTCCTCCTACGAGCAGTACTTC
V gene: TRBV6-4; D gene: TRBD2; clone size: -; J gene: TRBJ2-3; CDR3 protein: CASSRLAGGGDTQYF; CDR3 DNA: TGTGCCAGCAGTCGACTAGCGGGGGGCGGAGATACGCAGTATTTT
V gene: TRBV25-1; D gene: -; clone size: few; J gene: TRBJ2-3; CDR3 protein: CASIGGGGATDTQYF; CDR3 DNA: TGTGCCAGCATAGGGGGCGGGGGCGCGACAGATACGCAGTATTTT
V gene: TRBV27; D gene: -; clone size: -; J gene: TRBJ2-7; CDR3 protein: CASSFAAATYEQYF; CDR3 DNA: TGTGCCAGCAGTTTCGCGGCGGCAACCTACGAGCAGTACTTC
V gene: TRBV19; D gene: -; clone size: many; J gene: TRBJ2-1; CDR3 protein: CAVGAIGASYNEQFF; CDR3 DNA: TGTGCCGTGGGGGCTATAGGGGCGTCCTACAATGAGCAGTTCTTC
V gene: TRBV19; D gene: -; clone size: -; J gene: TRBJ2-7; CDR3 protein: CASSTRDISYEQYF; CDR3 DNA: TGTGCCAGTAGTACGCGGGACATTTCCTACGAGCAGTACTTC
V gene: TRBV11-2; D gene: TRBD2; clone size: -; J gene: TRBJ2-7; CDR3 protein: CASSLRTSGAYEQYF; CDR3 DNA: TGTGCCAGCAGCTTGCGGACTAGCGGGGCCTACGAGCAGTACTTC
V gene: TRBV12-5; D gene: -; clone size: -; J gene: TRBJ1-3; CDR3 protein: CASGLDYGNTIYF; CDR3 DNA: TGTGCTAGTGGTTTGGACTATGGAAACACCATATATTTT
V gene: TRBV19; D gene: TRBD1; clone size: -; J gene: TRBJ1-3; CDR3 protein: CATQTGMTNTIYF; CDR3 DNA: TGTGCCACTCAGACAGGGATGACAAACACCATATATTTT
V gene: TRBV4-3; D gene: -; clone size: -; J gene: TRBJ2-3; CDR3 protein: CASSQELADTQYF; CDR3 DNA: TGCGCCAGCAGCCAAGAACTCGCAGATACGCAGTATTTT
V gene: TRBV18; D gene: TRBD1; clone size: -; J gene: TRBJ1-2; CDR3 protein: CASSPSGQGDGYTF; CDR3 DNA: TGTGCCAGCTCACCAAGCGGGCAGGGGGACGGCTACACCTTC
V gene: TRBV11-2; D gene: -; clone size: -; J gene: TRBJ1-6; CDR3 protein: CASSLDYQSAGRPLHF; CDR3 DNA: TGTGCCAGCAGCTTAGATTACCAATCGGCAGGTCGACCCCTCCACTTT
V gene: TRBV6-5; D gene: TRBD1; clone size: once; J gene: TRBJ1-2; CDR3 protein: CASRLNRGDYGYTF; CDR3 DNA: TGTGCCAGCAGGCTAAACAGGGGAGACTATGGCTACACCTTC
V gene: TRBV7-8; D gene: -; clone size: -; J gene: TRBJ1-6; CDR3 protein: CASSFGQTDNSPLHF; CDR3 DNA: TGTGCCAGCAGCTTTGGACAGACGGATAATTCACCCCTCCACTTT
V gene: TRBV6-6; D gene: -; clone size: -; J gene: TRBJ2-5; CDR3 protein: CASSSAGAGYQETQYF; CDR3 DNA: TGTGCCAGCAGTTCAGCGGGTGCAGGGTACCAAGAGACCCAGTACTTC
V gene: TRBV11-2; D gene: -; clone size: -; J gene: TRBJ2-6; CDR3 protein: CASSPPPIYLSGANVLTF; CDR3 DNA: TGTGCCAGCAGCCCGCCCCCGATTTATCTATCTGGGGCCAACGTCCTGACTTTC
V gene: TRBV5-5; D gene: -; clone size: -; J gene: TRBJ2-7; CDR3 protein: CASSLGRNPYEQYF; CDR3 DNA: TGTGCCAGCAGCTTGGGGAGGAACCCCTACGAGCAGTACTTC
V gene: TRBV9; D gene: TRBD2; clone size: -; J gene: TRBJ2-2; CDR3 protein: CAGLGTSGRVQNTGELFF; CDR3 DNA: TGTGCCGGGTTAGGGACTAGCGGGAGGGTACAGAACACCGGGGAGCTGTTTTTT
V gene: TRBV12-5; D gene: -; clone size: -; J gene: TRBJ1-5; CDR3 protein: CASGFGESNQPQHF; CDR3 DNA: TGTGCTAGTGGTTTCGGAGAGAGCAATCAGCCCCAGCATTTT
V gene: TRBV4-3; D gene: -; clone size: -; J gene: TRBJ2-5; CDR3 protein: CANGRHQETQYF; CDR3 DNA: TGCGCCAATGGACGGCACCAAGAGACCCAGTACTTC
V gene: TRBV5-1; D gene: TRBD2; clone size: -; J gene: TRBJ2-1; CDR3 protein: CASSLRLAGGGGEQFF; CDR3 DNA: TGCGCCAGCAGCTTGCGTCTAGCGGGAGGAGGTGGTGAGCAGTTCTTC
V gene: TRBV20-1; D gene: -; clone size: few; J gene: TRBJ2-5; CDR3 protein: CSAEGQETQYF; CDR3 DNA: TGCAGTGCTGAGGGGCAAGAGACCCAGTACTTC
V gene: TRBV10-1; D gene: TRBD1; clone size: -; J gene: TRBJ1-1; CDR3 protein: CASSPLRGITEAFF; CDR3 DNA: TGCGCCAGCAGTCCCCTCAGGGGGATCACTGAAGCTTTCTTT
V gene: TRBV5-6; D gene: -; clone size: -; J gene: TRBJ1-1; CDR3 protein: CASSLGSKNTEAFF; CDR3 DNA: TGTGCCAGCAGCTTGGGCAGTAAGAACACTGAAGCTTTCTTT
V gene: TRBV6-5; D gene: TRBD2; clone size: -; J gene: TRBJ2-2; CDR3 protein: CASSYIVGGRGELFF; CDR3 DNA: TGTGCCAGCAGTTATATTGTTGGCGGGAGAGGGGAGCTGTTTTTT
V gene: TRBV19; D gene: TRBD1; clone size: -; J gene: TRBJ2-2; CDR3 protein: CASTLDRGRTGELFF; CDR3 DNA: TGTGCCAGTACCTTAGACAGGGGGCGGACCGGGGAGCTGTTTTTT
V gene: TRBV7-2; D gene: -; clone size: -; J gene: TRBJ2-1; CDR3 protein: CASSLARVNEQFF; CDR3 DNA: TGTGCCAGCAGCTTAGCTAGGGTCAATGAGCAGTTCTTC
V gene: TRBV5-1; D gene: TRBD2; clone size: -; J gene: TRBJ2-3; CDR3 protein: CASSSGGSPDTQYF; CDR3 DNA: TGCGCCAGCAGTTCCGGCGGGAGTCCGGATACGCAGTATTTT
V gene: TRBV2; D gene: -; clone size: -; J gene: TRBJ2-7; CDR3 protein: CASTPGQVRSYEQYF; CDR3 DNA: TGTGCCAGCACCCCGGGTCAGGTACGCTCCTACGAGCAGTACTTC
V gene: TRBV6-1; D gene: -; clone size: -; J gene: TRBJ2-7; CDR3 protein: CASSEGTLGQYF; CDR3 DNA: TGTGCCAGCAGTGAGGGCACTCTCGGGCAGTACTTC
V gene: TRBV5-1; D gene: -; clone size: -; J gene: TRBJ2-3; CDR3 protein: CASRRRTDNTDTQYF; CDR3 DNA: TGCGCCAGCAGGCGTCGGACGGACAACACAGATACGCAGTATTTT
V gene: TRBV7-8; D gene: TRBD1; clone size: once; J gene: TRBJ1-4; CDR3 protein: CASSQGDIRTNEKLFF; CDR3 DNA: TGTGCCAGCAGCCAGGGGGACATAAGAACTAATGAAAAACTGTTTTTT
V gene: TRBV10-3; D gene: -; clone size: few; J gene: TRBJ2-1; CDR3 protein: CAIRTIDNEQFF; CDR3 DNA: TGTGCCATCAGGACGATAGACAATGAGCAGTTCTTC
V gene: TRBV6-5; D gene: -; clone size: -; J gene: TRBJ2-1; CDR3 protein: CASSYSASTNEQFF; CDR3 DNA: TGTGCCAGCAGTTACTCGGCATCGACAAATGAGCAGTTCTTC
V gene: TRBV30; D gene: -; clone size: -; J gene: TRBJ2-7; CDR3 protein: CAWSGSPHEQYF; CDR3 DNA: TGTGCCTGGAGTGGCTCCCCTCACGAGCAGTACTTC
V gene: TRBV19; D gene: -; clone size: -; J gene: TRBJ1-1; CDR3 protein: CASSMSRGGTEAFF; CDR3 DNA: TGTGCCAGTAGTATGAGCAGGGGAGGGACTGAAGCTTTCTTT
V gene: TRBV6-1; D gene: -; clone size: -; J gene: TRBJ2-7; CDR3 protein: CASSEVGTSYEQYF; CDR3 DNA: TGTGCCAGCAGTGAAGTAGGGACTTCCTACGAGCAGTACTTC
V gene: TRBV5-1; D gene: -; clone size: many; J gene: TRBJ2-1; CDR3 protein: CASQTQLASYNEQFF; CDR3 DNA: TGCGCCAGCCAGACCCAACTAGCCTCCTACAATGAGCAGTTCTTC